This TCR beta chain is drawn from a study of T-cell reconstitution after alpha-beta-depleted transplantation in children. Study-level points and caveats: Surviving recipient T cells and thymic progenitors produced the high day-60 TCRbeta diversity seen in some patients.

Unique molecular identifiers were built into the TCRbeta library. TCRdb used MiXCR to reprocess the PCR reads, holding one entry per CDR3 protein. The repertoire holds hundreds of thousands of distinct CDR3 sequences, with around 13% as singletons. This clonotype was seen a few times. Its antigen remains unidentified. Trimming left V 2 bases short and J 3 bases short, with 2 bases between. The CDR3 length is 12 residues. Germline CDR1 is MNHEY and CDR2 is SVGAGI. The source material was PBMCs, mostly from graft donor cells, sampled 360 days after TCRalphabeta/CD19-depleted stem cell transplant. The chain links TRBV6-5 to TRBJ1-5; D not resolved. The sequence came from a male patient younger than 18 who had a stem cell transplant for acute myeloid leukemia, so the T cells may come from the graft donor. Here the CDR3 DNA reads TGTGCCAGCAGTTACGACAATCAGCCCCAGCATTTT. It translates to CASSYDNQPQHF.